The T cell receptor beta chain under discussion was sequenced for a study of cytomegalovirus exposure and HLA in healthy donors. Whole-study results and caveats: CMV serostatus was the only recorded immune exposure for donors.

Germline V CDR1 and CDR2: MNHEY, SVGAGI. CDR3 length: 14 residues. Trimming stripped 5 bases from V and 4 bases from J, with 11 bases between. PCR used 60 Vbeta primers and 13 Jbeta primers. Profiling relied on immunoSEQ multiplex PCR, and the TCRdb table lists in-frame clones only, not all of them. The sample shows about 190,000 clones, more than 75% of them seen only once. About this clone itself: Its antigen is unknown.

The sample comprised PBMCs. This TCR came from a man aged 30 to 39 in good health and CMV-seronegative. This sequence joins TRBV6-5 and TRBJ1-4, with D possibly TRBD1 on 5 matching bases. CDR3 DNA sequence: TGTGCCAGCAGTCGACAGTCCTTTAATGAAAAACTGTTTTTT. Encoded protein: CASSRQSFNEKLFF.